Following are 6 T cell receptor beta chains from one sample sequenced in a study of beta chain features in type 1 diabetes. TCRB transcripts that were expressed got sequenced, as all of the isolated RNA had been reverse transcribed. Data came from immunoSEQ multiplex PCR; TCRdb stores just in-frame clones and leaves some out. The sample shows some 330,000 clones, approximately 10% of them seen only once. Material: naive CD4+ T cells from blood. These receptors were taken from a woman aged 30 to 39 in good health.

This clone appeared a few times. The chain is built from TRBV15 and TRBJ2-6; no definite D call. This CDR3 contains 14 residues. V dropped 3 bases and J dropped 3 bases, with 6 bases sitting between them. The germline CDR1 and CDR2 sequences are LNHNV and YYDKDF (reference sequence). The CDR3 DNA is TGTGCCACCAGCAGCCGGGTTGGGGCCAACGTCCTGACTTTC. Protein product: CATSSRVGANVLTF.

This clone has more than one count but fewer than ten. The chain combines TRBV5-1 with TRBJ2-2; 7 nucleotides agree with TRBD2. V lost 4 bases and J lost 5; bases outside the gene matches: 8. Germline assignment: CDR1 SGHRS and CDR2 YFSETQ. This CDR3 comprises 15 residues. CDR3 loop: CASSLETGGTGELFF. DNA of the CDR3: TGCGCCAGCAGCCTCGAGACGGGAGGTACCGGGGAGCTGTTTTTT.

The J gene is TRBJ2-1, the V gene TRBV9; possibly TRBD1 for D (5 bases). CDR3 length: 14 amino acids. Looked up from germline, CDR1 is SGDLS and CDR2 is YYNGEE. The germline V and J ends were trimmed by 4 bases and 5 bases, with 13 bases remaining between them. The CDR3 region has the DNA TGTGCCAGCAGCACCACTTCAGGGCACAATGAGCAGTTCTTC. Translation gives CASSTTSGHNEQFF.

This clone was detected only a few times. This rearrangement joins TRBV13 to TRBJ1-1; D call uncertain. The CDR3 runs 12 residues. V lost 1 base and J lost 10, with 10 bases in between. CDR1 is PRHDT, CDR2 FYEKMQ, per germline (reference sequence). CDR3 protein: CASSLALSVAFF. The CDR3 bases are TGTGCCAGCAGCTTAGCCCTAAGTGTAGCTTTCTTT.

The chain recombines TRBV7-2 with TRBJ1-2, with D unresolved. V was pared by 5 bases and J by 0 bases, with 13 bases between. The germline V gene has CDR1 SGHTA and CDR2 FQGNSA. The CDR3 runs to 15 residues. CDR3 sequence (DNA): TGTGCCAGCAGCATCGCGACACCTCCTAACTATGGCTACACCTTC. Translation gives CASSIATPPNYGYTF.

This clone has just a few counts. The V gene is TRBV5-4, the J gene TRBJ2-7, with 8 bases identical to TRBD1. J gave up 0 bases and V 4 bases, and 12 bases lay outside the gene matches. The CDR3 spans 17 residues. Germline assignment: CDR1 SGHNT and CDR2 YYREEE (reference sequence). CDR3 sequence: CASSPRGRTGTSYEQYF. The CDR3 DNA is TGTGCCAGCAGCCCCCGGGGCAGGACAGGGACCTCCTACGAGCAGTACTTC.